Sequencing of this T cell receptor (beta chain) was carried out in a study of cytomegalovirus exposure and HLA in healthy donors. General study findings and limits: Immune exposure was documented only through CMV serostatus. Association of a missense DCLRE1C variant with TCR beta V- and J-gene trimming was reported in a later analysis. More clonal expansion characterized HLA-associated TCR beta chains than equally common others in a later analysis.

Germline CDR1 reads MDHEN; CDR2 reads SYDVKM. The CDR3 is 15 amino acids. V dropped 6 bases and J dropped 0 bases, with 12 bases sitting between them. Notes on this clone: The antigen remains unidentified.

The PCR was carried out with 60 Vbeta primers and 13 Jbeta primers. Sequenced by immunoSEQ multiplex PCR; TCRdb stores in-frame clones only, minus some. This sample has over 65,000 clones; around 75% occur once, and the top ten carry roughly 15%. The specimen sequenced was PBMCs. This clonotype originated in a woman aged 40 to 55 in good health and CMV-seropositive. The chain combines TRBV28 with TRBJ2-4, with D maybe TRBD1 (6 bases). CDR3 loop: CASSSDRIAKNIQYF. Written as DNA, the CDR3 is TGTGCCAGCAGCTCCGACAGGATAGCCAAAAACATTCAGTACTTC.